The 12 T cell receptor beta chains below were found in one sample sequenced in a study. TCRdb independently ran MiXCR on the 5' RACE reads; one entry per CDR3 protein. The repertoire consists of thousands of distinct CDR3 sequences, with 55% occurring once and the leading ten covering around 6%. Tregs were sorted as CD4+CD25+CD127-/low cells. Sequenced sample: Tregs sorted from a lymph node. The receptor source for this set is a female donor with breast cancer.

The V and J genes are TRBV9 and TRBJ2-1; D remains ambiguous. Germline V gene lookup returns CDR1 SGDLS and CDR2 YYNGEE. The V and J ends lost 0 bases and 0 bases respectively, with 13 bases between them. The CDR3 has 17 amino acids. The CDR3 region is CASSVATGPSSYNEQFF. CDR3 bases: TGTGCCAGCAGCGTAGCTACCGGTCCAAGCTCCTACAATGAGCAGTTCTTC.

The chain is built from TRBV7-2 and TRBJ2-7; the D is unclear. The CDR3 length is 13 residues. The germline gives CDR1 SGHTA, CDR2 FQGNSA. Trimming left V 6 bases short and J 7 bases short, with 16 bases between. CDR3 DNA: TGTGCCAGCAGTCAACCTCCCTCGTTTGAGCAGTACTTC. This codes for CASSQPPSFEQYF. Drawing the rest from reference TRBV7-2 and TRBJ2-7, the complete variable domain is GAGVSQSPSNKVTEKGKDVELRCDPISGHTALYWYRQSLGQGLEFLIYFQGNSAPDKSGLPSDRFSAERTGGSVSTLTIQRTQQEDSAVYLCASSQPPSFEQYFGPGTRLTVT.

This chain joins TRBV5-1 and TRBJ1-6; D unclear. The germline CDR1 and CDR2 sequences are SGHRS and YFSETQ. Trimming stripped 4 bases from V and 9 bases from J, with 14 bases between. The CDR3 runs 14 residues. CDR3 in amino acids: CASSGYGGISPLHF. CDR3 DNA: TGCGCCAGCAGCGGGTACGGCGGCATTTCACCCCTCCACTTT.

This clonotype was detected only a few times. The genes are TRBV21-1 and TRBJ2-1. TRBV21-1 is tagged as a pseudogene. This CDR3 is 15 amino acids long. Here the CDR3 reads CASSNRVMGSNEQFF. Written as DNA, the CDR3 is TGTGCCAGCAGCAACCGAGTCATGGGGTCCAATGAGCAGTTCTTC.

The chain joins TRBV20-1 to TRBJ2-1, with unresolved D. CDR3 size: 15 residues. Trimming took 4 bases from V and 12 from J, leaving 25 bases between them. Germline V gene sequence: CDR1 DFQATT, CDR2 SNEGSKA (reference sequence). CDR3 in amino acids: CSATSDSALVSGQFF. The CDR3 coding sequence is TGCAGTGCTACTAGTGACTCAGCCCTGGTTTCAGGGCAGTTCTTC.

This chain links TRBV6-6 with TRBJ2-1, with a weak D call TRBD2 (5 bases). The germline gives CDR1 MNHNY, CDR2 SVGAGI (reference sequence). This CDR3 contains 16 residues. V was trimmed by 5 bases and J by 5 bases, leaving 19 bases between them. The CDR3: CASSRSLGVADNEQFF. The CDR3 DNA sequence: TGTGCCAGCAGTCGATCCTTGGGAGTGGCAGACAATGAGCAGTTCTTC.

The CDR3 region is CASSLDRGYGYTF. CDR3 coding DNA: TGTGCCAGCAGCTTAGACCGGGGCTACGGCTACACCTTC. The chain carries TRBV7-2 and TRBJ1-2; D is possibly TRBD1 (5 bases). Germline V CDR1 and CDR2: SGHTA, FQGNSA. V dropped 1 base and J dropped 8 bases, with 11 bases sitting between them. CDR3 size: 13 residues.

V is TRBV20-1 and J is TRBJ2-1, with D maybe TRBD2 (6 bases). CDR1 DFQATT and CDR2 SNEGSKA come from the germline V gene (reference sequence). The germline V and J ends were trimmed by 1 base and 3 bases, with 16 bases remaining between them. The CDR3 consists of 16 residues. CDR3 sequence: CSARVSFAGLYNEQFF. The CDR3 nucleotides read TGCAGTGCTAGAGTGTCCTTTGCGGGGCTCTACAATGAGCAGTTCTTC.

The table lists this clonotype with a few counts. This chain connects TRBV6-2 or TRBV6-3 to TRBJ2-1; D uncertain. The CDR3 has 11 residues. V shed 2 bases and J shed 14 bases, with 10 bases lying between them. Germline V lookup: CDR1 MNHEY, CDR2 SVGEGT. The CDR3 coding sequence is TGTGCCAGCAGTTACGGCGTCCCTAAGTTCTTC. Translating gives CASSYGVPKFF.

This chain joins TRBV19 and TRBJ1-2, with D uncertain. Germline V gene sequence: CDR1 LNHDA, CDR2 SQIVND (reference sequence). V was cut by 3 bases and J by 4 bases, with 15 bases left in between. The CDR3 is made up of 15 amino acids. The CDR3 loop reads CASSMSRQPSYGYTF. For the CDR3, the DNA is TGTGCCAGTAGTATGTCACGGCAACCCAGCTATGGCTACACCTTC.

V is TRBV12-3 or TRBV12-4 and J is TRBJ1-1, with no clear D. The CDR3 is 12 residues long. V lost 0 bases and J lost 7, with 6 bases in between. The CDR3, as DNA: TGTGCCAGCAGTTTAGCACTCCTTGAAGCTTTCTTT. The encoded protein is CASSLALLEAFF.

The chain has TRBV6-2 or TRBV6-3 and TRBJ1-5, with no clear D. There are 13 residues in the CDR3. V shed 5 bases and J shed 6 bases, with 11 bases lying between them. The germline V gene has CDR1 MNHEY and CDR2 SVGEGT. The CDR3 sequence: CASSHQRRQPQHF. The CDR3 DNA reads TGTGCCAGCAGTCACCAAAGGCGTCAGCCCCAGCATTTT.